The next 28 T cell receptor beta chains were all read from a single sample in a study of blood T cell repertoires in COVID-19. The method was immunoSEQ multiplex PCR; TCRdb's version includes in-frame clones alone and lacks a portion of them. The sample carries 100,000 to 150,000 clones, approximately 80% recorded once. Sequencing used peripheral blood. All receptors derive from a man aged 60-69 years with acute or convalescent COVID-19.

This chain links TRBV14 with TRBJ2-5; 9 bases are a match to TRBD2. This CDR3 spans 17 amino acids. The germline V gene encodes CDR1 SGHDN and CDR2 FVKESK. Trimming took 3 bases from V and 7 from J; bases not matched to a gene: 15. This CDR3 is CASSHPPGREGVSTQYF. For the CDR3, the DNA is TGTGCCAGCAGCCATCCCCCAGGGCGGGAGGGCGTTTCGACCCAGTACTTC.

The CDR3 DNA is TGTGCCAGCAGTATATCGGAGCCGAACACTGAAGCTTTCTTT. Translated: CASSISEPNTEAFF. This rearrangement joins TRBV9 to TRBJ1-1; D uncertain. This CDR3 contains 14 residues. The germline V gene encodes CDR1 SGDLS and CDR2 YYNGEE. V was clipped by 5 bases and J by 1 base, with 12 bases between them.

The chain joins TRBV10-3 to TRBJ2-3; 8 nucleotides match TRBD2. Germline-derived CDR1 and CDR2 are ENHRY and SYGVKD. The CDR3 loop spans 13 amino acids. V lost 4 bases to trimming and J lost 9 bases; unmatched junction nucleotides: 6. The CDR3 sequence is CAISAAGARTQYF. As DNA, the CDR3 is TGTGCCATCAGTGCAGCGGGGGCACGCACGCAGTATTTT.

This sequence joins TRBV5-4 and TRBJ2-1; maybe TRBD2 (5 bases). This CDR3 has 12 residues. Germline CDR1 and CDR2: SGHNT and YYREEE (reference sequence). Trimming took 4 bases from V and 10 from J, leaving 12 bases between them. The CDR3 region has the DNA TGTGCCAGCAGCCTCGACCGAGGGGAGCAGTTCTTC. This encodes CASSLDRGEQFF.

The genes are TRBV5-1 and TRBJ1-2; TRBD1 aligns across 7 bases. This CDR3 is 14 amino acids long. Germline trimming cut 4 bases from V and 5 bases from J; bases unmatched to any gene: 8. Germline CDR1 and CDR2: SGHRS and YFSETQ. CDR3 in amino acids: CASSPRQGEYGYTF. CDR3 coding DNA: TGCGCCAGCAGCCCCCGACAGGGCGAGTATGGCTACACCTTC.

This sequence joins TRBV7-2 and TRBJ2-7; no definite D call. Germline V gene sequence: CDR1 SGHTA, CDR2 FQGNSA. The ends were cut back, 5 bases at V and 6 bases at J, with 8 bases in the middle. The CDR3 has 11 residues. In DNA, the CDR3 is TGTGCCAGCAGCCCGCCAGGCGAGCAGTACTTC. As protein: CASSPPGEQYF. The full variable domain, rest sourced from reference TRBV7-2 and TRBJ2-7, is GAGVSQSPSNKVTEKGKDVELRCDPISGHTALYWYRQSLGQGLEFLIYFQGNSAPDKSGLPSDRFSAERTGGSVSTLTIQRTQQEDSAVYLCASSPPGEQYFGPGTRLTVT.

This chain links TRBV5-1 with TRBJ2-5; D is undetermined. Trimming removed 4 bases from V and 0 bases from J, with 7 bases in between. The CDR3 runs to 13 residues. The germline gives CDR1 SGHRS, CDR2 YFSETQ. The CDR3 DNA reads TGCGCCAGCAGCACCGAGTACCAAGAGACCCAGTACTTC. This gives the protein CASSTEYQETQYF.

The chain is built from TRBV5-4 and TRBJ2-1, with D perhaps TRBD1 (6 bases). V lost 4 bases to trimming and J lost 10 bases, with 18 bases between them. Germline-derived CDR1 and CDR2 are SGHNT and YYREEE (reference sequence). There are 14 residues in the CDR3. Here the CDR3 DNA reads TGTGCCAGCAGCCCCGTTGGGACACCCTGGGAGCAGTTCTTC. This codes for CASSPVGTPWEQFF.

The gene calls are TRBV28 and TRBJ1-2; D is uncertain. Germline CDR1 reads MDHEN; CDR2 reads SYDVKM. CDR3 size: 15 residues. The germline V and J ends were trimmed by 4 bases and 3 bases, with 15 bases remaining between them. The chain's CDR3 is CASSSRDTADYGYTF. DNA for the CDR3: TGTGCCAGCAGTTCCCGAGACACCGCCGACTATGGCTACACCTTC.

This clone has only a few counts. The CDR3 here is CASSQGQANSPLHF. The CDR3 DNA follows: TGCGCCAGCAGCCAGGGACAGGCGAATTCACCCCTCCACTTT. The rearrangement uses TRBV5-1 and TRBJ1-6, with 8 bases that match TRBD1. Germline CDR1 reads SGHRS; CDR2 reads YFSETQ. The CDR3 extends over 14 amino acids. Germline trimming cut 4 bases from V and 7 bases from J; bases unmatched to any gene: 4.

V usage is TRBV7-2 and J usage is TRBJ1-1, with D unresolved. V lost 0 bases, J lost 4 bases, and 9 bases lay in between. Germline CDR1 SGHTA, CDR2 FQGNSA. CDR3 length equals 14 residues. CDR3 protein: CASSLARESTEAFF. The CDR3 DNA reads TGTGCCAGCAGCTTAGCCCGGGAGAGCACTGAAGCTTTCTTT.

V usage is TRBV6-5 and J usage is TRBJ2-5; a possible D gene is TRBD2 (6 bases). V shed 6 bases and J shed 5 bases, with 16 bases lying between them. Germline CDR1 MNHEY, CDR2 SVGAGI. The CDR3 is 14 amino acids. This chain's CDR3 is CASSPSWRVETQYF. The CDR3 DNA reads as TGTGCCAGCAGCCCGTCCTGGAGGGTTGAGACCCAGTACTTC.

The chain uses TRBV7-9 and TRBJ2-7, with 7 positions matching TRBD1. The CDR3 runs 17 residues. The V gene's germline CDR1 is SEHNR and CDR2 FQNEAQ (reference sequence). V dropped 5 bases and J dropped 1; count of bases not matched to a gene: 14. The chain's CDR3 is CASSLIITGAPSYEQYF. For the CDR3, the DNA is TGTGCCAGCAGCCTAATAATTACAGGGGCCCCTTCCTACGAGCAGTACTTC.

This chain connects TRBV28 to TRBJ1-3; TRBD1 aligns across 8 bases. After removal of 4 bases from V and 4 bases from J, the junction contained 6 bases not matched to a gene. The CDR3 loop spans 15 amino acids. Germline lookup yields CDR1 MDHEN and CDR2 SYDVKM. DNA for the CDR3: TGTGCCAGCAGTTCCAGGACAGGGTACGGAAACACCATATATTTT. Its protein is CASSSRTGYGNTIYF.

The rearrangement links TRBV5-1 to TRBJ1-4, with D perhaps TRBD1 (5 bases). Trimming removed 4 bases from V and 4 bases from J, with 17 bases in between. The CDR3 runs 16 residues. Germline V gene lookup returns CDR1 SGHRS and CDR2 YFSETQ. CDR3 protein: CASSRLGAMVNEKLFF. CDR3 nucleotide sequence: TGCGCCAGCAGCCGTCTAGGGGCTATGGTTAATGAAAAACTGTTTTTT.

The chain joins TRBV28 to TRBJ2-1; weak D call: TRBD2 (6 bases). Germline CDR1 MDHEN, CDR2 SYDVKM. V shed 5 bases and J shed 0 bases, with 8 bases lying between them. This CDR3 region has 14 residues. Here the CDR3 DNA reads TGTGCCAGCAGTCCCGGGGGCTCCTACAATGAGCAGTTCTTC. Protein: CASSPGGSYNEQFF. The whole variable domain, filled in from reference TRBV28 and TRBJ2-1, reads DVKVTQSSRYLVKRTGEKVFLECVQDMDHENMFWYRQDPGLGLRLIYFSYDVKMKEKGDIPEGYSVSREKKERFSLILESASTNQTSMYLCASSPGGSYNEQFFGPGTRLTVL.

The rearrangement joins TRBV29-1 to TRBJ2-7, with D possibly being TRBD2 (6 bases). Germline-derived CDR1 and CDR2 are SQVTM and ANQGSEA. The V end lost 2 bases, the J end lost 1 base, and 9 bases lay between the germline ends. The CDR3 is 13 amino acids. CDR3 loop: CSVELLASYEQYF. CDR3 coding DNA: TGCAGCGTTGAACTTCTAGCGTCCTACGAGCAGTACTTC.

The chain couples TRBV19 to TRBJ2-7, with TRBD1 as a possible D gene (5 bases). CDR1 and CDR2 from the germline V gene are LNHDA and SQIVND (reference sequence). The V and J ends lost 2 bases and 6 bases respectively, with 11 bases between them. The CDR3 runs 13 residues. The CDR3 reads CASSIHQGGEQYF. The CDR3 DNA sequence: TGTGCCAGTAGTATACACCAGGGTGGCGAGCAGTACTTC.

CDR3 in amino acids: CASRAQGSDTEAFF. The CDR3 DNA follows: TGTGCCAGCAGGGCACAGGGGAGCGACACTGAAGCTTTCTTT. The J gene is TRBJ1-1, the V gene TRBV27, with TRBD1 matching over 7 bases. V dropped 6 bases and J dropped 3; count of bases not matched to a gene: 7. Germline V CDR1 and CDR2: MNHEY, SMNVEV (reference sequence). The CDR3 covers 14 residues.

DNA of the CDR3: TGTGCCAGCAGCCAACCGGGACAGGCCAGAGGCACCTTC. Residues: CASSQPGQARGTF. The genes are TRBV3-1 (or the pseudogene TRBV3-2) and TRBJ1-2, with TRBD1 matching over 8 bases. This CDR3 contains 13 residues. V was clipped by 2 bases and J by 13 bases; unmatched bases: 9. From germline, CDR1 is LGHDT and CDR2 YNNKEL (reference sequence).

This clone has just one count. The rearrangement uses TRBV7-2 and TRBJ1-4; 7 bases align to TRBD1. Germline V gene sequence: CDR1 SGHTA, CDR2 FQGNSA. The ends lost 2 bases at V and 6 bases at J; junction bases unmatched: 3. The CDR3 has 14 amino acids. Written as DNA, the CDR3 is TGTGCCAGCAGCTTAAGGGGGCTCTATGAAAAACTGTTTTTT. It is translated as CASSLRGLYEKLFF.

The V and J genes are TRBV27 and TRBJ1-6; maybe TRBD1 (5 bases). V lost 5 bases, J lost 7 bases, and 12 bases lay in between. Per the germline V gene, CDR1 is MNHEY and CDR2 is SMNVEV (reference sequence). The CDR3 runs 14 residues. The CDR3 DNA follows: TGTGCCAGCAGTCCGCCGGAGGGGAATTCACCCCTCCACTTT. Translating it yields CASSPPEGNSPLHF.

V is TRBV28 and J is TRBJ1-2; D is uncertain. The germline CDR1 and CDR2 sequences are MDHEN and SYDVKM. This CDR3 region has 12 residues. Trimming removed 3 bases at V and 8 bases at J, with 10 bases between. CDR3 residues: CASSLTTWGYTF. DNA of the CDR3: TGTGCCAGCAGTTTGACTACCTGGGGCTACACCTTC.

This clone is a singleton in its sample. The rearrangement uses TRBV5-4 and TRBJ2-3; 7 nucleotides agree with TRBD1. V lost 0 bases to trimming and J lost 5 bases; unmatched junction nucleotides: 0. The germline V gene encodes CDR1 SGHNT and CDR2 YYREEE (reference sequence). The CDR3 sequence is 13 residues long. Here the CDR3 reads CASSLGQGDTQYF. The CDR3 bases are TGTGCCAGCAGCTTGGGACAGGGAGATACGCAGTATTTT.

CDR3 residues: CASSLIAGLKETQYF. The DNA for the CDR3 is TGTGCCAGCAGTTTAATAGCGGGCCTAAAAGAGACCCAGTACTTC. This sequence joins TRBV28 and TRBJ2-5; 7 bases are shared with TRBD2. Germline V gene sequence: CDR1 MDHEN, CDR2 SYDVKM. J lost 3 bases, V lost 2 bases, and 6 bases had no gene match. CDR3 length: 15 residues.

The chain carries TRBV18 and TRBJ2-7; TRBD1 matches at 9 bases. The V segment lost 6 bases and the J segment 0 bases; nucleotides outside the gene matches: 6. The CDR3 sequence is 15 residues long. CDR1 and CDR2 (germline): KGHSH, LQKENI. The CDR3 loop reads CASSPDRGDSYEQYF. As DNA, the CDR3 is TGTGCCAGCTCCCCAGACAGGGGGGACTCCTACGAGCAGTACTTC.

In this sample, this clone turned up once. Here the CDR3 reads CASSLASGTTYEQYF. CDR3 nucleotide sequence: TGTGCCAGCAGTCTAGCTAGCGGCACAACCTACGAGCAGTACTTC. The V call is TRBV11-2, the J call TRBJ2-7; TRBD2 matches at 7 bases. Trimming removed 6 bases from V and 2 bases from J; junction bases left unmatched: 10. The germline V gene has CDR1 SGHAT and CDR2 FQNNGV. This CDR3 contains 15 residues. The full variable domain, its missing parts supplied by reference TRBV11-2 and TRBJ2-7, is EAGVAQSPRYKIIEKRQSVAFWCNPISGHATLYWYQQILGQGPKLLIQFQNNGVVDDSQLPKDRFSAERLKGVDSTLKIQPAKLEDSAVYLCASSLASGTTYEQYFGPGTRLTVT.

The table lists this clone with a few counts. The DNA of the CDR3 is TGCGCCAGCTACCCCGGACAGGGTGAATATGAAAAACTGTTTTTT. Translating gives CASYPGQGEYEKLFF. The V and J genes are TRBV5-1 and TRBJ1-4; 8 bases line up with TRBD1. This CDR3 is built from 15 residues. Germline V gives CDR1 SGHRS, CDR2 YFSETQ. V was pared by 7 bases and J by 6 bases, with 11 bases of the junction left unmatched.